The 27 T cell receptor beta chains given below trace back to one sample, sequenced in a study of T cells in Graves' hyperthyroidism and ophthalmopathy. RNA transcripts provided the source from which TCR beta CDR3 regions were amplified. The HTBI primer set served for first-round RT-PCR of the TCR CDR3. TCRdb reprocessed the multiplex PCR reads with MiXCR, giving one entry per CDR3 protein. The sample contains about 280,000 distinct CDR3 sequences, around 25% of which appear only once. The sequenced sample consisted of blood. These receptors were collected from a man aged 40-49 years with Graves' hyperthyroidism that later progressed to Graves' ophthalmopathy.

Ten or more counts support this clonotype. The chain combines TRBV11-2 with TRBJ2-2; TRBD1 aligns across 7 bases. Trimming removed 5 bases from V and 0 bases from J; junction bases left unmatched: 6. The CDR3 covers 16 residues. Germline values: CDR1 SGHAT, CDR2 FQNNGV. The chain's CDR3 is CASSLRDSSNTGELFF. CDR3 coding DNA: TGTGCCAGCAGCCTCAGGGACAGTTCGAACACCGGGGAGCTGTTTTTT.

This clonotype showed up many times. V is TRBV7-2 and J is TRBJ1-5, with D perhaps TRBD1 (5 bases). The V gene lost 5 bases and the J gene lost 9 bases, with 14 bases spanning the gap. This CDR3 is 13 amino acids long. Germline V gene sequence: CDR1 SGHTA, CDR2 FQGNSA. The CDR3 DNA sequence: TGTGCCAGCAGCCCAGGGATTGACCGGCCCCAGCATTTT. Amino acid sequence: CASSPGIDRPQHF.

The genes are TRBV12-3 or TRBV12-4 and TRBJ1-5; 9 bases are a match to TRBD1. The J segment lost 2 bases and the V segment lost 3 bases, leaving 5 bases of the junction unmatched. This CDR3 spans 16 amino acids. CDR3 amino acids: CASSFGRTGGNQPQHF. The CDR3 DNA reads TGTGCCAGCAGTTTTGGTCGGACAGGGGGCAATCAGCCCCAGCATTTT.

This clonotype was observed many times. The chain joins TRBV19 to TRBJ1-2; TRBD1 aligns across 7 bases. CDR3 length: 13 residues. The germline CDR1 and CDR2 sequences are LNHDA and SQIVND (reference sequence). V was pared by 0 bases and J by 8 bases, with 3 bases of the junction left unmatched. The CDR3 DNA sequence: TGTGCCAGTAGTATAGAGGGACAGACGGGCTACACCTTC. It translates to CASSIEGQTGYTF. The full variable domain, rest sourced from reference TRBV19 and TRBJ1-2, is DGGITQSPKYLFRKEGQNVTLSCEQNLNHDAMYWYRQDPGQGLRLIYYSQIVNDFQKGDIAEGYSVSREKKESFPLTVTSAQKNPTAFYLCASSIEGQTGYTFGSGTRLTVV.

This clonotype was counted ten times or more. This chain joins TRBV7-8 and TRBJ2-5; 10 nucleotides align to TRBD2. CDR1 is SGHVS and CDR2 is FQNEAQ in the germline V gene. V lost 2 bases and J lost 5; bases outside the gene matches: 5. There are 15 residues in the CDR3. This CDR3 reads CASSLLAGDLETQYF. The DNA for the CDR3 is TGTGCCAGCAGCTTACTAGCGGGAGACTTGGAGACCCAGTACTTC.

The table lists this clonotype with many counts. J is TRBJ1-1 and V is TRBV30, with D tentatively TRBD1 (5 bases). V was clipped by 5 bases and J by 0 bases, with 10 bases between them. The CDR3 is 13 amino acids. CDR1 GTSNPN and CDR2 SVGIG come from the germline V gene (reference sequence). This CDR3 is CAWDPDMNTEAFF. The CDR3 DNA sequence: TGTGCCTGGGACCCGGACATGAACACTGAAGCTTTCTTT.

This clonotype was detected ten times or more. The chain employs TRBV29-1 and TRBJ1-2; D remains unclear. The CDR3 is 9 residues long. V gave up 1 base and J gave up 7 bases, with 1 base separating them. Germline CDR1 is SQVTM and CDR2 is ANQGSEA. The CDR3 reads CSVEVGYTF. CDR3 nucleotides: TGCAGCGTTGAAGTTGGCTACACCTTC.

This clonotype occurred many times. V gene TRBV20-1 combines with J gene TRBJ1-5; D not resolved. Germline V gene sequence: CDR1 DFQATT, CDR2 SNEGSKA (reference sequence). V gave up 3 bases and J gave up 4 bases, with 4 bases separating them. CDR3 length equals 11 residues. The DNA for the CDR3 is TGCAGTGCTAGGGGTAATCAGCCCCAGCATTTT. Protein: CSARGNQPQHF.

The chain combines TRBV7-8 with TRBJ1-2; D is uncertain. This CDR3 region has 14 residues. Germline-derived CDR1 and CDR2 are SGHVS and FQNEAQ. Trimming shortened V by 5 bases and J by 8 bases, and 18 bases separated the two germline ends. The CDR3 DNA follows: TGTGCCAGCAGCCCCGGCAGGACCCAACGGGGCTACACCTTC. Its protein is CASSPGRTQRGYTF. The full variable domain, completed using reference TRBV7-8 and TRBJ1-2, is GAGVSQSPRYKVAKRGQDVALRCDPISGHVSLFWYQQALGQGPEFLTYFQNEAQLDKSGLPSDRFFAERPEGSVSTLKIQRTQQEDSAVYLCASSPGRTQRGYTFGSGTRLTVV.

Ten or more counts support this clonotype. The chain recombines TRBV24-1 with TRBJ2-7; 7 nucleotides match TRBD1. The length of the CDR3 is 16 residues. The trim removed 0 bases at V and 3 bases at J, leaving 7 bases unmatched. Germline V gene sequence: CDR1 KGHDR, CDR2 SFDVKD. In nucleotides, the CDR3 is TGTGCCACCAGTGATTTGAAGGGGACAGCCTACTACGAGCAGTACTTC. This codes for CATSDLKGTAYYEQYF.

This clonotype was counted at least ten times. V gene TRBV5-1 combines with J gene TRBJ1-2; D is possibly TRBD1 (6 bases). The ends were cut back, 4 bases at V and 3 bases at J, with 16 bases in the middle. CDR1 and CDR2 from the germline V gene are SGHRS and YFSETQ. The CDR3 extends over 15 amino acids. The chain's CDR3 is CASSSTRGSDYGYTF. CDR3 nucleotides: TGCGCCAGCAGCAGTACCAGGGGTTCTGACTATGGCTACACCTTC.

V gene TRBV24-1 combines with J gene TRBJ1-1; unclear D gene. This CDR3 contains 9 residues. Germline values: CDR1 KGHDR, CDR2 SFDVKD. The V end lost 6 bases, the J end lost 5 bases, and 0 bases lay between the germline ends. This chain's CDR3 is CATSTEAFF. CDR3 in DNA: TGTGCCACCAGTACTGAAGCTTTCTTT.

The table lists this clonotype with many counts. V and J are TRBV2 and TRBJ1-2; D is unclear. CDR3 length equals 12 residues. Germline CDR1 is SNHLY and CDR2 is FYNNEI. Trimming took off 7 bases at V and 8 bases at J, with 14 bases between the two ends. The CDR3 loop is CASTGVGNGYTF. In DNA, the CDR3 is TGTGCCAGCACCGGCGTAGGGAACGGCTACACCTTC.

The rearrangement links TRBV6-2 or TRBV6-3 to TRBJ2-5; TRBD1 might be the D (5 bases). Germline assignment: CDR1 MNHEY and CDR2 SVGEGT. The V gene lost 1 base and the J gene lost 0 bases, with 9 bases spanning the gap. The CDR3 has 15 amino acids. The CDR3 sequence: CASSYLRTNQETQYF. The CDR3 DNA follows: TGTGCCAGCAGTTACTTAAGGACAAACCAAGAGACCCAGTACTTC.

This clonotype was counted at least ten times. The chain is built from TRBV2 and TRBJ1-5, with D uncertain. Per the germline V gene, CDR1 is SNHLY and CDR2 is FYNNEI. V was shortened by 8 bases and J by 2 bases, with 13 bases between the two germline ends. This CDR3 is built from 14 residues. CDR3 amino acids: CASAKEAGNQPQHF. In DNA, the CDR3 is TGTGCCAGCGCGAAGGAGGCAGGCAATCAGCCCCAGCATTTT.

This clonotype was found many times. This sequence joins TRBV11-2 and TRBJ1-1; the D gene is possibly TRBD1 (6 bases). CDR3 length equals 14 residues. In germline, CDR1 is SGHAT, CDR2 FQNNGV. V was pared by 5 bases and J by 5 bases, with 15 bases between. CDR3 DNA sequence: TGTGCCAGCAGCCGGGACATCTTGGGGACTGAAGCTTTCTTT. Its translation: CASSRDILGTEAFF.

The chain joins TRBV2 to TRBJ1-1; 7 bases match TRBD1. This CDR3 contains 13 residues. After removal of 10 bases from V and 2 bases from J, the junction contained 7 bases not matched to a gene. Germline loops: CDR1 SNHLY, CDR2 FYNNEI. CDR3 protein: CANPQGTNTEAFF. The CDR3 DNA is TGTGCCAACCCACAGGGGACTAACACTGAAGCTTTCTTT.

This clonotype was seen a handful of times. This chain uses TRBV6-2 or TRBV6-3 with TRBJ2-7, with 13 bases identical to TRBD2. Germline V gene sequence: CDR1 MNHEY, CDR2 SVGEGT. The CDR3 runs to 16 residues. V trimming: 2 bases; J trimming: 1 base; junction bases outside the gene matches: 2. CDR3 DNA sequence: TGTGCCAGCAGTTACACTAGCGGGAGGGAGTCCTACGAGCAGTACTTC. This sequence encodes CASSYTSGRESYEQYF.

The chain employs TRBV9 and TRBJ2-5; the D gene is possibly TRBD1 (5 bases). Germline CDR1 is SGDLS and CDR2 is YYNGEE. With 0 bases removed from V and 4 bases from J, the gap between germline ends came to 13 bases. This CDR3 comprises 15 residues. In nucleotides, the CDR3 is TGTGCCAGCAGCGTAGGAACGATTAGGGGAGAGACCCAGTACTTC. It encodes CASSVGTIRGETQYF.

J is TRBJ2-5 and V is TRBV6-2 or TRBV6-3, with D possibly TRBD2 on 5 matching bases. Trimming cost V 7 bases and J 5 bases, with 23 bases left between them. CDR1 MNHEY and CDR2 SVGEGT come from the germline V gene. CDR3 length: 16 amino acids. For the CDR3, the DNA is TGTGCCAGCACCACCCTTTGGGCTAGCAAGTTGGAGACCCAGTACTTC. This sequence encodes CASTTLWASKLETQYF.

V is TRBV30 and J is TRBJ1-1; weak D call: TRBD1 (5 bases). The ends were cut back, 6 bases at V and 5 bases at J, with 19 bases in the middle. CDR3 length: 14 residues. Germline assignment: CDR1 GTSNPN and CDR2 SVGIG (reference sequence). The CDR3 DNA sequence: TGTGCCTGCTATATAACAGGTGGTGGGACTGAAGCTTTCTTT. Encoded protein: CACYITGGGTEAFF.

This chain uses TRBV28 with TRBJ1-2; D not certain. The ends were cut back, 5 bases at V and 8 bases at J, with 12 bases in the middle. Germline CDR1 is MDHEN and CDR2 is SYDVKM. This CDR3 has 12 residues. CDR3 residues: CASSPRSEGYTF. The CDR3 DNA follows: TGTGCCAGCAGTCCTCGCTCGGAAGGCTACACCTTC.

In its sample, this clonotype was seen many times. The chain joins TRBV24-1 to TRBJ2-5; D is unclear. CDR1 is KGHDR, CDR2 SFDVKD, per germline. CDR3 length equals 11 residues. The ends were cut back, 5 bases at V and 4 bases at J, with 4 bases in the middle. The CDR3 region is CATSGGETQYF. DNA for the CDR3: TGTGCCACCAGTGGAGGAGAGACCCAGTACTTC.

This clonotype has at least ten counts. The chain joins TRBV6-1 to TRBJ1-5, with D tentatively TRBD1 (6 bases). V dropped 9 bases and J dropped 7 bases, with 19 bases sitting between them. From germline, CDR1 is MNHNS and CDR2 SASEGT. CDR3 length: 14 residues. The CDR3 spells CASSSQGPGQPQHF. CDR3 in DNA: TGTGCCAGTTCCTCCCAGGGGCCAGGACAGCCCCAGCATTTT.

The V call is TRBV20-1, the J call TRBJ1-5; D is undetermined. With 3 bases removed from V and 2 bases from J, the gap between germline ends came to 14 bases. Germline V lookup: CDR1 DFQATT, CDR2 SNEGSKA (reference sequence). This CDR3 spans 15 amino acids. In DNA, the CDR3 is TGCAGTGCTAGGAGTTCTATTGCGGGCAATCAGCCCCAGCATTTT. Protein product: CSARSSIAGNQPQHF.

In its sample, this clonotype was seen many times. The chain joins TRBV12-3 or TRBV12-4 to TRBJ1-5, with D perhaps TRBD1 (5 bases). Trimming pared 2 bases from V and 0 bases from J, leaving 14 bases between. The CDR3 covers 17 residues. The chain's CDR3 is CASSLLTGHLSNQPQHF. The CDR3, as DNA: TGTGCCAGCAGTTTATTGACCGGACACCTTAGCAATCAGCCCCAGCATTTT.

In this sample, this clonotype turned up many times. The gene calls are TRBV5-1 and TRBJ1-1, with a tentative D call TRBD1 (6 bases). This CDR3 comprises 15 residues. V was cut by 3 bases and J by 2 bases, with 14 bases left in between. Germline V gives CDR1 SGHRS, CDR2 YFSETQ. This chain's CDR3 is CASSSQSRGNTEAFF. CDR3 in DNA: TGCGCCAGCAGCTCCCAATCCAGGGGAAACACTGAAGCTTTCTTT.